The rows below give T cell receptor beta chains drawn from one sample of a study of shared clonotypes between healthy human individuals. The method was immunoSEQ multiplex PCR; TCRdb's version includes in-frame clones alone and lacks a portion of them. This table holds hundreds of thousands of clones, about 95% found once. The sequencing input was naive CD8+ T cells sorted from blood. The receptor source for this set is a woman younger than 45 in good health. CDR3s include the opening cysteine and the closing phenylalanine or tryptophan. Fields, in order: J gene, D gene, V gene, CDR3 DNA, CDR3 protein. D genes are given only for firm matches.

>TRBJ2-7|NA|TRBV27
TGTGCCAGCAGTCCCCCAGAGAGCTCCTACGAGCAGTACTTC
CASSPPESSYEQYF
>TRBJ2-7|TRBD2|TRBV7-9
TGTGCCAGCAGTGCCGCTAGCGGGAGTCGCTACGAGCAGTACTTC
CASSAASGSRYEQYF
>TRBJ2-7|NA|TRBV27
TGTGCCAGCAGTTTTCGAAAAAACTCCTACGAGCAGTACTTC
CASSFRKNSYEQYF
>TRBJ1-1|TRBD1|TRBV5-3
TGTGCCAGGAGACAGGGGCTGCCTCCGGGAGCTTTCTTT
CARRQGLPPGAFF
>TRBJ1-1|NA|TRBV4-1
TGCGCCAGCAGCCCGGGCCCTCACATGAACACTGAAGCTTTCTTT
CASSPGPHMNTEAFF
>TRBJ1-5|NA|TRBV7-8
TGTGCCAGCAGCTTAGAAGGGATCGGCAATCAGCCCCAGCATTTT
CASSLEGIGNQPQHF
>TRBJ2-1|NA|TRBV29-1
TGCAGCCCTGGGGAGGGGACAGAACAGTTCTTC
CSPGEGTEQFF
>TRBJ1-2|NA|TRBV28
TGTGCCAGCACGGTGGGGTTAAGTGATGGCTACACCTTC
CASTVGLSDGYTF
>TRBJ2-7|TRBD1|TRBV2
TGTGCCAACCGGGACAGTACCTACGAGCAGTACTTC
CANRDSTYEQYF
>TRBJ2-7|TRBD2|TRBV19
TGTGCCAGTACAACGTGGCGAGCGGGGACCTACGAGCAGTACTTC
CASTTWRAGTYEQYF
>TRBJ2-3|NA|TRBV4-2
TGTGCCAGCAGCCAAACCGGGACCCCAAGTTTGGCTACGCAGTATTTT
CASSQTGTPSLATQYF
>TRBJ2-7|TRBD2|TRBV7-2
TGTGCCAGCAGCTCGGCGCTAGCGGGTTCCTACGAGCAGTACTTC
CASSSALAGSYEQYF
>TRBJ1-2|TRBD1|TRBV28
TGTGCCAGCAGCCCCCAGGGACAGCTTTATAACAACTATGGCTACACCTTC
CASSPQGQLYNNYGYTF